The 26 T cell receptor beta chains given below trace back to one sample, sequenced in a study of blood T cell repertoires in COVID-19. The protocol was immunoSEQ multiplex PCR, while the TCRdb copy is restricted to in-frame clones and leaves out a portion. The sample includes about 240,000 clones, approximately 86% of them seen just once. The sequencing input was peripheral blood. These receptors were taken from a man in his sixties who had recovered from COVID-19.

This chain connects TRBV18 to TRBJ2-1, with D hard to call. The CDR3 sequence is 16 residues long. V dropped 2 bases and J dropped 0 bases, with 11 bases sitting between them. Germline CDR1 and CDR2: KGHSH and LQKENI. CDR3 sequence reads: CASSPFTVGSYNEQFF. In DNA, the CDR3 is TGTGCCAGCTCACCATTCACAGTTGGCTCCTACAATGAGCAGTTCTTC.

The V gene is TRBV6-5, the J gene TRBJ1-1; D unresolved. Trimming took off 2 bases at V and 10 bases at J, with 14 bases between the two ends. The CDR3 is 13 amino acids. Germline-derived CDR1 and CDR2 are MNHEY and SVGAGI. CDR3: CASSYDGQSRAFF. DNA of the CDR3: TGTGCCAGCAGTTACGATGGGCAGTCAAGAGCTTTCTTT.

The V call is TRBV29-1, the J call TRBJ1-4, with TRBD1 matching 9 bases. The CDR3 runs 13 residues. Germline lookup yields CDR1 SQVTM and CDR2 ANQGSEA. The V and J ends lost 3 bases and 4 bases, in that order; junction bases with no gene match: 0. CDR3 sequence reads: CSVEGQGNEKLFF. CDR3 DNA sequence: TGCAGCGTTGAGGGACAGGGTAATGAAAAACTGTTTTTT.

V is TRBV5-1 and J is TRBJ2-1; the match to TRBD1 covers 7 bases. The germline CDR1 and CDR2 sequences are SGHRS and YFSETQ. J lost 7 bases, V lost 3 bases, and 7 bases had no gene match. This CDR3 spans 14 amino acids. The CDR3, as DNA: TGCGCCAGCAGCTCAGGACAGGTGAGAAATGAGCAGTTCTTC. Translation: CASSSGQVRNEQFF. Full variable domain (remainder filled in from reference TRBV5-1 and TRBJ2-1): KAGVTQTPRYLIKTRGQQVTLSCSPISGHRSVSWYQQTPGQGLQFLFEYFSETQRNKGNFPGRFSGRQFSNSRSEMNVSTLELGDSALYLCASSSGQVRNEQFFGPGTRLTVL.

This clone appeared a single time. This chain uses TRBV20-1 with TRBJ1-3; D might be TRBD1 (6 bases). Per germline, CDR1 DFQATT and CDR2 SNEGSKA (reference sequence). The ends were cut back, 3 bases at V and 4 bases at J, with 10 bases in the middle. The CDR3 extends over 13 amino acids. The chain's CDR3 is CSASSGAGNTIYF. CDR3 nucleotides: TGCAGTGCTAGTTCAGGGGCGGGAAACACCATATATTTT.

The chain recombines TRBV7-6 with TRBJ2-1, with a possible D match to TRBD2 (5 bases). This CDR3 region has 17 residues. V lost 1 base to trimming and J lost 7 bases, with 20 bases between them. Germline-derived CDR1 and CDR2 are SGHVS and FNYEAQ. The CDR3 is CASSLGWRATTRNEQFF. The DNA of the CDR3 is TGTGCCAGCAGCTTAGGGTGGCGGGCCACCACTAGGAATGAGCAGTTCTTC.

V and J are TRBV12-5 and TRBJ2-7; D is undetermined. Germline V gives CDR1 LGHNT, CDR2 FRNRAP. Trimming took 5 bases from V and 0 from J, leaving 2 bases between them. The CDR3 extends over 11 amino acids. CDR3 sequence reads: CASGRSYEQYF. The CDR3 nucleotides read TGTGCTAGTGGTCGCTCCTACGAGCAGTACTTC.

The sample holds a few counts of this clone. The J gene is TRBJ1-2, the V gene TRBV7-6; 7 bases map to TRBD1. CDR3 length: 15 amino acids. Germline loops: CDR1 SGHVS, CDR2 FNYEAQ. The ends lost 5 bases at V and 4 bases at J; junction bases unmatched: 10. The CDR3 loop is CASSPTDRDGYGYTF. The CDR3 DNA follows: TGTGCCAGCAGCCCGACCGACAGGGACGGCTATGGCTACACCTTC.

This clone was counted once. The rearrangement links TRBV5-1 to TRBJ2-1; TRBD2 matches at 12 bases. V shed 3 bases, J shed 5 bases, and the junction held 3 bases outside the gene matches. The CDR3 runs 15 residues. The germline V gene encodes CDR1 SGHRS and CDR2 YFSETQ. The DNA of the CDR3 is TGCGCCAGCAGCTCTCTAGCGGGGGGGCACAATGAGCAGTTCTTC. Protein sequence: CASSSLAGGHNEQFF.

The genes are TRBV6-6 and TRBJ2-5, with a weak D call TRBD2 (5 bases). V was pared by 6 bases and J by 3 bases, with 8 bases between. CDR1 is MNHNY and CDR2 is SVGAGI in the germline V gene (reference sequence). The CDR3 is made up of 12 amino acids. The CDR3 spells CASREEKETQYF. The CDR3 DNA is TGTGCCAGCAGGGAGGAAAAAGAGACCCAGTACTTC.

The chain joins TRBV6-6 to TRBJ1-5, with 7 positions matching TRBD1. With V trimmed by 6 bases and J by 5 bases, 7 bases remained unmatched. The CDR3 runs to 14 residues. The germline CDR1 and CDR2 sequences are MNHNY and SVGAGI (reference sequence). The CDR3 is CASRGQAGHQPQHF. CDR3 DNA sequence: TGTGCCAGCAGAGGACAGGCGGGGCATCAGCCCCAGCATTTT.

The chain links TRBV24-1 to TRBJ2-1; maybe TRBD2 (6 bases). There are 15 residues in the CDR3. The germline CDR1 and CDR2 sequences are KGHDR and SFDVKD. Trimming pared 2 bases from V and 6 bases from J, leaving 13 bases between. DNA for the CDR3: TGTGCCACCAGTGATTCCAGACGACTAGTCAATGAGCAGTTCTTC. Protein product: CATSDSRRLVNEQFF.

This clone was detected only once. The chain has TRBV6-5 and TRBJ1-3, with D possibly matching TRBD1 (6 bases). In germline, CDR1 is MNHEY, CDR2 SVGAGI. Trimming left V 6 bases short and J 4 bases short, with 16 bases between. The CDR3 is 15 residues long. The CDR3 loop is CASSPRNRVGNTIYF. In nucleotides, the CDR3 is TGTGCCAGCAGCCCCAGGAACAGGGTCGGAAACACCATATATTTT.

J is TRBJ1-5 and V is TRBV7-7; 8 bases are a match to TRBD1. The germline V gene encodes CDR1 SSHAT and CDR2 FNYEAQ (reference sequence). The ends lost 0 bases at V and 1 base at J; junction bases unmatched: 8. This CDR3 comprises 18 residues. The CDR3 DNA sequence: TGTGCCAGCAGCTTAGCGGACAGGGACCCCCTGAGCAATCAGCCCCAGCATTTT. Translated, it gives CASSLADRDPLSNQPQHF.

Here the CDR3 DNA reads TGTGCCAGCAGCCGGACTCGGGTAGGGCGAGATACGCAGTATTTT. Protein: CASSRTRVGRDTQYF. The chain employs TRBV7-9 and TRBJ2-3, with D maybe TRBD2 (5 bases). CDR1 and CDR2 from the germline V gene are SEHNR and FQNEAQ (reference sequence). Trimming took 5 bases from V and 5 from J, leaving 17 bases between them. The CDR3 extends over 15 amino acids.

The chain uses TRBV6-1 and TRBJ1-2, with 11 bases fitting TRBD1. V dropped 5 bases and J dropped 8; count of bases not matched to a gene: 10. The germline gives CDR1 MNHNS, CDR2 SASEGT. The CDR3 totals 15 residues. The CDR3 bases are TGTGCCAGCAGTCCCGGACAGGGGGCAATGCGGGGCTACACCTTC. Translated, it gives CASSPGQGAMRGYTF.

The CDR3 region is CASSQDLRDSQETQYF. CDR3 in DNA: TGTGCCAGCAGCCAAGATTTACGGGACAGCCAAGAGACCCAGTACTTC. This chain connects TRBV3-1 (or the pseudogene TRBV3-2) to TRBJ2-5; TRBD1 matches at 7 bases. CDR3 size: 16 residues. From germline, CDR1 is LGHDT and CDR2 YNNKEL (reference sequence). The V gene end was trimmed by 0 bases and the J gene end by 1 base; junction bases not matched to a gene: 5.

The V gene is TRBV27, the J gene TRBJ2-2; 8 nucleotides match TRBD1. Unmatched junction bases numbered 7, after V lost 3 bases and J lost 4 bases. The CDR3 has 16 amino acids. CDR1 is MNHEY, CDR2 SMNVEV, per germline (reference sequence). CDR3 nucleotides: TGTGCCAGCAGTTTCGGCCGGACAGGGCCCACCGGGGAGCTGTTTTTT. Protein sequence: CASSFGRTGPTGELFF.

This clone has a single count. This rearrangement joins TRBV6-5 to TRBJ1-6, with D possibly being TRBD1 (5 bases). Trimming pared 2 bases from V and 2 bases from J, leaving 7 bases between. Germline V gives CDR1 MNHEY, CDR2 SVGAGI. This CDR3 has 15 residues. The CDR3 DNA follows: TGTGCCAGCAGTTACAGGGGAACCTATAATTCACCCCTCCACTTT. Translated, it gives CASSYRGTYNSPLHF.

The rearrangement uses TRBV5-6 and TRBJ1-3, with a possible D match to TRBD1 (6 bases). The CDR3 totals 16 residues. The V gene's germline CDR1 is SGHDT and CDR2 YYEEEE. V lost 4 bases and J lost 0, with 14 bases in between. CDR3 DNA: TGTGCCAGCAGCCGAATAACAGGGAGCTCTGGAAACACCATATATTTT. This sequence encodes CASSRITGSSGNTIYF.

The chain has TRBV19 and TRBJ1-4, with D possibly matching TRBD1 (5 bases). There are 15 residues in the CDR3. CDR1 LNHDA and CDR2 SQIVND come from the germline V gene (reference sequence). V shed 6 bases and J shed 0 bases, with 11 bases lying between them. This CDR3 is CASRGRGATNEKLFF. DNA for the CDR3: TGTGCCAGTAGGGGACGGGGGGCAACTAATGAAAAACTGTTTTTT.

In this sample, this clone turned up once. The chain employs TRBV12-5 and TRBJ2-6; 10 bases align to TRBD1. V lost 5 bases to trimming and J lost 0 bases; unmatched junction nucleotides: 4. The CDR3 has 17 amino acids. Germline CDR1 is LGHNT and CDR2 is FRNRAP. CDR3 nucleotide sequence: TGTGCTAGTGGTCCGGGACAGGGGTTCTCTGGGGCCAACGTCCTGACTTTC. Amino acid sequence: CASGPGQGFSGANVLTF.

The J gene is TRBJ2-3, the V gene TRBV10-3; 7 nucleotides line up with TRBD2. This CDR3 comprises 15 residues. Germline loops: CDR1 ENHRY, CDR2 SYGVKD. J lost 1 base, V lost 5 bases, and 6 bases had no gene match. The CDR3 bases are TGTGCCATCAGTCTGAGACTAGCTGGCACAGATACGCAGTATTTT. This gives the protein CAISLRLAGTDTQYF.

Points on this clone: The junction and the germline gene differ at one end; a read error may be behind it. The chain combines TRBV19 with TRBJ2-7, with 8 bases lining up with TRBD1. This CDR3 is 15 amino acids long. Germline V gene data show CDR1 as LNHDA and CDR2 as SQIVND (reference sequence). CDR3 DNA sequence: TGTGCCAGTAGTCCTAGACAGGGGCGTTCCTTCGAGCAGTACTTC. Translating gives CASSPRQGRSFEQYF. Complete variable domain (other parts from reference TRBV19 and TRBJ2-7): DGGITQSPKYLFRKEGQNVTLSCEQNLNHDAMYWYRQDPGQGLRLIYYSQIVNDFQKGDIAEGYSVSREKKESFPLTVTSAQKNPTAFYLCASSPRQGRSFEQYFGPGTRLTVT.

The chain has TRBV20-1 and TRBJ2-7; tentatively, D is TRBD2 (5 bases). Trimming took 6 bases from V and 3 from J, leaving 9 bases between them. CDR3 length: 11 residues. CDR1 is DFQATT, CDR2 SNEGSKA, per germline (reference sequence). This CDR3 reads CSAWTVYEQYF. CDR3 sequence (DNA): TGCAGTGCATGGACTGTCTACGAGCAGTACTTC.

J is TRBJ2-3 and V is TRBV27; D uncertain. The CDR3 loop spans 14 amino acids. V was shortened by 3 bases and J by 4 bases, with 11 bases between the two germline ends. Germline V gene lookup returns CDR1 MNHEY and CDR2 SMNVEV (reference sequence). CDR3 sequence reads: CASSFFTDSDTQYF. DNA of the CDR3: TGTGCCAGCAGTTTTTTCACAGATTCAGATACGCAGTATTTT.